The T cell receptor (beta chain) under discussion was sequenced for a study of blood T cell repertoires in COVID-19. Study at large: Collection of acute and convalescent COVID-19 samples took place in the United States, Italy and Spain. T cells, B-cell-depleted T cells, or PBMCs provided the cDNA or gDNA that served as material.

There are 15 residues in the CDR3. Germline CDR1 and CDR2: SEHNR and FQNEAQ (reference sequence). The junction had 9 bases not matched to a gene; V was cut back by 5 bases and J by 3 bases. As originally analysed: Reference gene primer amplification gave nucleated cell count estimates. Sequenced by immunoSEQ multiplex PCR; TCRdb stores in-frame clones only, minus some. V, J and clone size are those of that table, while D and trimming were read from the DNA. The data show roughly 150,000 clones, around 83% seen once. Sequencing was done on a sample of peripheral blood. The chain is built from TRBV7-9 and TRBJ1-2, with TRBD1 matching over 7 bases. The receptor was derived from a woman aged 45-65 years in a cohort sampled during active or convalescent COVID-19. In DNA, the CDR3 is TGTGCCAGCAGCCTTGGACAGGACCCTCACTATGGCTACACCTTC. Its translation is CASSLGQDPHYGYTF.